Sequencing of this T cell receptor (beta chain) was carried out in a study of CD8 T cells in Susac syndrome. The J segment lost 2 bases and the V segment lost 7 bases, leaving 7 bases of the junction unmatched. Germline V gene data show CDR1 as SNHLY and CDR2 as FYNNEI. The CDR3 extends over 14 amino acids. This clonotype occurred a few times. RNA was extracted with the RNeasy kit, and a quantity of roughly 0.45 to 1 ug was reverse transcribed using random hexamers. MiXCR, applied by TCRdb to the immunoSEQ multiplex PCR reads, yields one record per CDR3 protein. The sample lists over 100,000 distinct CDR3 sequences, about 95% occurring once.

The specimen was CD4+ T cells from PBMCs. The TCR sequence derives from a human donor in good health. The chain employs TRBV2 and TRBJ2-7; TRBD1 matches at 8 bases. The CDR3 DNA is TGTGCCAGCAACTACAGGGGGGCCCCCTACGAGCAGTACTTC. Its protein is CASNYRGAPYEQYF.